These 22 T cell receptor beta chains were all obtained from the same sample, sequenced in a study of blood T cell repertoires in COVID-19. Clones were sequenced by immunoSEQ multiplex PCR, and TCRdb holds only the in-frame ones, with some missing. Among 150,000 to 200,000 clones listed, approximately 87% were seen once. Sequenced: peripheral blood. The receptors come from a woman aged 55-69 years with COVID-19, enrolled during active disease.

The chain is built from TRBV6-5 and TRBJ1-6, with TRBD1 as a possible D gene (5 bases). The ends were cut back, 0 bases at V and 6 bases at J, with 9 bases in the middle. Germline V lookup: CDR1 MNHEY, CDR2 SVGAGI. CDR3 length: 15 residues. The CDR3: CASSYSSRVNSPLHF. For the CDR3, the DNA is TGTGCCAGCAGTTACTCTTCCAGGGTTAATTCACCCCTCCACTTT.

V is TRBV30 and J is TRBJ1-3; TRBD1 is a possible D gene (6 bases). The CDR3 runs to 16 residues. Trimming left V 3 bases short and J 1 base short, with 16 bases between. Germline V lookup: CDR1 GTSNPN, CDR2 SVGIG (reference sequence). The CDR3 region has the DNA TGTGCCTGGAGCTACGGGATAACAGGGTCTGGAAACACCATATATTTT. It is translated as CAWSYGITGSGNTIYF.

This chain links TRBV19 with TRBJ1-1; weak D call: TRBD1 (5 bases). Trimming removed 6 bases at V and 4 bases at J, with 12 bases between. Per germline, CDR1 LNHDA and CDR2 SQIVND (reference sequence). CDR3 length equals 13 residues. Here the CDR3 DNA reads TGTGCCAGTAGCCGGGGGATGGGCACTGAAGCTTTCTTT. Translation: CASSRGMGTEAFF.

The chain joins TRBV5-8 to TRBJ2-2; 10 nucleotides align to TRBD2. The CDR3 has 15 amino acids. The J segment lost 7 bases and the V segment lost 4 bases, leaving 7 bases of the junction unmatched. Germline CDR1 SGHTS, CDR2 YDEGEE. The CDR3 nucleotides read TGTGCCAGCAGCCCCGGGACTAGCGTATACGGGGAGCTGTTTTTT. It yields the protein CASSPGTSVYGELFF.

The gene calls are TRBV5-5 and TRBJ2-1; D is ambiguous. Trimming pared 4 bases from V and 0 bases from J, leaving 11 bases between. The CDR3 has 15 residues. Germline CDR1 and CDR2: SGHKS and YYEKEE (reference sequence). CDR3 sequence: CASSRLMGSYNEQFF. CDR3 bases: TGTGCCAGCAGCCGACTCATGGGCTCCTACAATGAGCAGTTCTTC. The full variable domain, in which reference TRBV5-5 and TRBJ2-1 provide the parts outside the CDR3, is DAGVTQSPTHLIKTRGQQVTLRCSPISGHKSVSWYQQVLGQGPQFIFQYYEKEERGRGNFPDRFSARQFPNYSSELNVNALLLGDSALYLCASSRLMGSYNEQFFGPGTRLTVL.

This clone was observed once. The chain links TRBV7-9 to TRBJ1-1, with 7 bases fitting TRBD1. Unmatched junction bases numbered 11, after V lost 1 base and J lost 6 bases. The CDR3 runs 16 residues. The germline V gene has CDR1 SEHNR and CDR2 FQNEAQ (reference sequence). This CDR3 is CASSLDRWDSTPEAFF. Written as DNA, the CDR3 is TGTGCCAGCAGCTTAGATCGGTGGGACAGCACCCCTGAAGCTTTCTTT.

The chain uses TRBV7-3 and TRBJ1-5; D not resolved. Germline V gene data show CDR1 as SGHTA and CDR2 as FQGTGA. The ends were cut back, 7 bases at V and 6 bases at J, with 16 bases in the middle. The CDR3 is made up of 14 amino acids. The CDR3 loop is CASTAEANRQPQHF. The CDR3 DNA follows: TGTGCCAGCACCGCAGAGGCGAATCGTCAGCCCCAGCATTTT.

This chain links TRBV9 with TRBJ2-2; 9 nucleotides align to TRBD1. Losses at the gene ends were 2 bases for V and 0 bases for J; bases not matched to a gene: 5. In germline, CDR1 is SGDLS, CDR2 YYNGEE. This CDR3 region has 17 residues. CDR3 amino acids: CASSVPGTGTNTGELFF. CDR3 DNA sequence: TGTGCCAGCAGCGTCCCCGGGACAGGGACGAACACCGGGGAGCTGTTTTTT.

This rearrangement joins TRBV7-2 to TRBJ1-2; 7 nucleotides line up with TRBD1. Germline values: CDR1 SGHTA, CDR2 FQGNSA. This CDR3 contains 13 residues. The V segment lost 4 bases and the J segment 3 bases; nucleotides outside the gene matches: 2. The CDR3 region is CASSSGTDYGYTF. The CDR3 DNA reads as TGTGCCAGCAGCTCGGGGACAGACTATGGCTACACCTTC.

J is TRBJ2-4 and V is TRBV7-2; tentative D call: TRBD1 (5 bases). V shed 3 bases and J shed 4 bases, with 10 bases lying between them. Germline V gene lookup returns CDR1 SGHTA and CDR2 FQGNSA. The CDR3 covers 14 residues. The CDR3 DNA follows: TGTGCCAGCAGCTTTGGACAAATAAAAAACATTCAGTACTTC. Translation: CASSFGQIKNIQYF.

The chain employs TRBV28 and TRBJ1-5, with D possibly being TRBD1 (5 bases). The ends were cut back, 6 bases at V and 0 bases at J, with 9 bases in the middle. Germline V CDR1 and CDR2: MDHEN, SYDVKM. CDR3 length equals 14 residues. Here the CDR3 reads CASRPDSSNQPQHF. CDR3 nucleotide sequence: TGTGCCAGCAGACCCGACAGTAGCAATCAGCCCCAGCATTTT.

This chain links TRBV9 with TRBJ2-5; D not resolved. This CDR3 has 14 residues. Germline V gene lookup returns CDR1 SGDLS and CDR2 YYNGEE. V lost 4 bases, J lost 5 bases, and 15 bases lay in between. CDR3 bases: TGTGCCAGCAGCCATGCTGGGCAGTTGGAGACCCAGTACTTC. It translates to CASSHAGQLETQYF.

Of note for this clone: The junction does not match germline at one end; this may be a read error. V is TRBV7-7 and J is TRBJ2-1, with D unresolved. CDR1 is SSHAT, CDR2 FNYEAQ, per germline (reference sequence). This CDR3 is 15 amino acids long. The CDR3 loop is CASSLARSSYNEQFF. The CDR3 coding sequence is TGTGCTAGCAGCTTAGCTCGGAGCTCCTACAATGAGCAGTTCTTC.

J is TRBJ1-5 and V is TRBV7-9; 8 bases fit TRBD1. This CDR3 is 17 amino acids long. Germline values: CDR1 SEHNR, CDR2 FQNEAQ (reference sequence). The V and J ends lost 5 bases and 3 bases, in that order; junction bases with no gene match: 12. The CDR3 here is CASSRMTGAQVNQPQHF. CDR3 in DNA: TGTGCCAGCAGCCGAATGACAGGGGCGCAAGTCAATCAGCCCCAGCATTTT.

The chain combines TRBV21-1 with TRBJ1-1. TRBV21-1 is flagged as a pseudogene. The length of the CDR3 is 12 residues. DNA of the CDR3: TGTGCCAGCAGCCCCCTGAGCACTGAAGCTTTCTTT. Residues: CASSPLSTEAFF.

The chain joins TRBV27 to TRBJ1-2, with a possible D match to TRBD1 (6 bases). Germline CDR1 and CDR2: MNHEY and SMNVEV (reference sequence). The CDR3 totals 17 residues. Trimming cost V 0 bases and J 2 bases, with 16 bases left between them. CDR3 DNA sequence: TGTGCCAGCAGTTTATCGCGCGTCACAGGGACCAACTATGGCTACACCTTC. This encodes CASSLSRVTGTNYGYTF.

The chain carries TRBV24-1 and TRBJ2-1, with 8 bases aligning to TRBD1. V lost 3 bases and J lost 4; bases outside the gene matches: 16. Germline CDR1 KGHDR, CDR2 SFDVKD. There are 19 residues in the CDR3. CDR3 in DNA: TGTGCCACCAGTGATCGCGGACAGGGAGGCTGGCGGTTGTACAATGAGCAGTTCTTC. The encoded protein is CATSDRGQGGWRLYNEQFF.

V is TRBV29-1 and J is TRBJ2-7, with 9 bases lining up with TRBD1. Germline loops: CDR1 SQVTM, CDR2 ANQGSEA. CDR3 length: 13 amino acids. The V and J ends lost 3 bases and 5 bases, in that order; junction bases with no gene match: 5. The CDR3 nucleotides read TGCAGCGTTGAGGGACAGGGCTTCGACGAGCAGTACTTC. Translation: CSVEGQGFDEQYF.

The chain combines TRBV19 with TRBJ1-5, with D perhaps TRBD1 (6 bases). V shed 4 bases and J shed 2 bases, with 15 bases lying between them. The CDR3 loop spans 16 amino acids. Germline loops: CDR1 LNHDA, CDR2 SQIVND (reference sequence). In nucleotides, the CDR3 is TGTGCCAGTAGTAGAAACAGGGATAGGGGCAATCAGCCCCAGCATTTT. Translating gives CASSRNRDRGNQPQHF.

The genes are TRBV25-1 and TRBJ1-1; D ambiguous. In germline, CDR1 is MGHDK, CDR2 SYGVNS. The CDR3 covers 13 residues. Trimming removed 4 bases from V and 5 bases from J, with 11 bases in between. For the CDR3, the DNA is TGTGCCAGCAGTGTTGCTAGGAAAACTGAAGCTTTCTTT. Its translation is CASSVARKTEAFF.

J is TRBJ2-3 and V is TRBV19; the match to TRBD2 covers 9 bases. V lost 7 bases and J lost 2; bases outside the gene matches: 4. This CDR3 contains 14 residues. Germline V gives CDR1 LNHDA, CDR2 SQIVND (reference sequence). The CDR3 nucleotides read TGTGCCAGTAACTCGGGACTAGCCACAGATACGCAGTATTTT. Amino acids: CASNSGLATDTQYF.

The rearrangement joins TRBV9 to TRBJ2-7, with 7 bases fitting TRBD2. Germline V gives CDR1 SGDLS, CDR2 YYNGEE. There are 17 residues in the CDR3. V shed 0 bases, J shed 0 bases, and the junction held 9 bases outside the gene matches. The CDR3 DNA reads TGTGCCAGCAGCGTAGGGGGGAAGGCTAGCGGCTCCTACGAGCAGTACTTC. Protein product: CASSVGGKASGSYEQYF. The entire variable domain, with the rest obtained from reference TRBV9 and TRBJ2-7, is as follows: DSGVTQTPKHLITATGQRVTLRCSPRSGDLSVYWYQQSLDQGLQFLIQYYNGEERAKGNILERFSAQQFPDLHSELNLSSLELGDSALYFCASSVGGKASGSYEQYFGPGTRLTVT.